These 17 T cell receptor beta chains originate from one sample sequenced in a study of post-analysis software for immune sequencing data. Sequencing libraries made from TCR beta cDNA carried unique molecular identifiers. MiXCR, run by TCRdb on the PCR reads, gives a single entry per CDR3 protein. The data hold hundreds of thousands of distinct CDR3 sequences, with around 50% observed a single time. The study's findings and limits: With TRBV5-6, TRBV5-1 and TRBV20-1 included, roughly five TRBV segments were more frequent in patients than in controls.

These receptors are not linked to any known antigen. Sample: blood. The receptor source for this set is a girl aged 10-17 years with multiple sclerosis.

The chain carries TRBV10-3 and TRBJ2-1; the match to TRBD2 covers 11 bases. CDR1 and CDR2 from the germline V gene are ENHRY and SYGVKD. CDR3 length: 14 amino acids. The V and J ends lost 6 bases and 8 bases, in that order; junction bases with no gene match: 6. In DNA, the CDR3 is TGTGCCATCAGAACTAGCGGGAGAGGGGATGAGCAGTTCTTC. It specifies CAIRTSGRGDEQFF.

The rearrangement uses TRBV29-1 and TRBJ2-3; D is unclear. Germline CDR1 SQVTM, CDR2 ANQGSEA. V was cut by 4 bases and J by 7 bases, with 21 bases left in between. The CDR3 extends over 15 amino acids. The CDR3 is CSVGQRVSGPYTQYF. The CDR3 nucleotides read TGCAGCGTTGGACAACGGGTTTCCGGACCCTATACGCAGTATTTT.

The table lists this clonotype with a few counts. The rearrangement uses TRBV15 and TRBJ2-7; D perhaps matches TRBD1 (6 bases). Germline V gene sequence: CDR1 LNHNV, CDR2 YYDKDF (reference sequence). This CDR3 contains 14 residues. V was cut by 3 bases and J by 4 bases, with 13 bases left in between. CDR3 nucleotides: TGTGCCACCAGCAGCTCCCGGACAGAGTACGAGCAGTACTTC. Translated: CATSSSRTEYEQYF.

This clonotype was seen once. This chain links TRBV6-1 with TRBJ2-4, with 7 bases lining up with TRBD1. The DNA end is a closer match to TRBJ2-7, so the J assignment may be wrong. Germline CDR1 reads MNHNS; CDR2 reads SASEGT. The CDR3 is 14 amino acids. Here the CDR3 reads CASNRGGASYEQYF. As DNA, the CDR3 is TGTGCCAGCAACAGGGGTGGGGCTTCCTACGAGCAGTACTTC.

In its sample, this clonotype was seen a few times. The chain combines TRBV4-1 with TRBJ2-4, with a tentative D call TRBD2 (6 bases). Judging by the DNA end, TRBJ2-7 fits better; the J call may be wrong. The germline V gene has CDR1 MGHRA and CDR2 YSYEKL. The CDR3 loop spans 14 amino acids. The CDR3 nucleotides read TGCGCCAGCAGCCTGGCTAGCGCGAGCTACGAGCAGTACTTC. Its translation is CASSLASASYEQYF.

CDR3 amino acids: CSARLAGVSTDTQYF. CDR3 sequence (DNA): TGCAGTGCCCGACTAGCGGGGGTCTCCACAGATACGCAGTATTTT. The chain joins TRBV20-1 to TRBJ2-3; the match to TRBD2 covers 12 bases. Per the germline V gene, CDR1 is DFQATT and CDR2 is SNEGSKA (reference sequence). The J segment lost 2 bases and the V segment lost 6 bases, leaving 6 bases of the junction unmatched. This CDR3 has 15 residues.

The rearrangement uses TRBV10-3 and TRBJ2-5; 9 bases agree with TRBD2. The J call may be incorrect, as the DNA end agrees better with TRBJ2-7. The CDR3 is 16 amino acids. Germline CDR1 ENHRY, CDR2 SYGVKD. The CDR3 sequence is CAISESGGRGNYEQYF. The CDR3 DNA follows: TGTGCCATCAGTGAGTCCGGCGGGAGGGGTAACTACGAGCAGTACTTC.

A remark on this clonotype: This may stem from a read error, because a much larger clone lies one nucleotide away. The chain employs TRBV12-3 or TRBV12-4 and TRBJ2-6; D perhaps matches TRBD1 (5 bases). The CDR3 totals 16 residues. The DNA of the CDR3 is TGTGCCAGCAGACCTACAGCAACCTCTGGGGCCGACGTCCTGACTTTC. Protein sequence: CASRPTATSGADVLTF.

This clonotype has just a few counts. The CDR3 DNA reads as TGCAGCGTTGGACCACTAGCGGGAGGGAACAATGAGCAGTTCTTC. Translation gives CSVGPLAGGNNEQFF. The chain employs TRBV29-1 and TRBJ2-1; TRBD2 aligns across 13 bases. Trimming at V came to 4 bases and at J to 5 bases, leaving 5 bases not matched to a gene. CDR1 is SQVTM and CDR2 is ANQGSEA in the germline V gene. This CDR3 is 15 amino acids long.

The chain links TRBV19 to TRBJ2-2; TRBD2 aligns across 8 bases. Germline CDR1 LNHDA, CDR2 SQIVND (reference sequence). The CDR3 totals 17 residues. The trim removed 3 bases at V and 4 bases at J, leaving 10 bases unmatched. Here the CDR3 reads CASSIVPSGSATGELFF. CDR3 nucleotide sequence: TGTGCCAGTAGTATCGTCCCGAGCGGGAGTGCCACCGGGGAGCTGTTTTTT.

This clonotype was detected a few times. J is TRBJ2-5 and V is TRBV15; D remains ambiguous. Looked up from germline, CDR1 is LNHNV and CDR2 is YYDKDF (reference sequence). Trimming took off 0 bases at V and 11 bases at J, with 10 bases between the two ends. The CDR3 is made up of 12 amino acids. CDR3 sequence (DNA): TGTGCCACCAGCAGAGAATCGCTAACGCAGTACTTC. Translated: CATSRESLTQYF.

This clonotype came up a few times. The rearrangement joins TRBV10-3 to TRBJ2-1, with 11 bases lining up with TRBD2. This CDR3 is 15 amino acids long. Looked up from germline, CDR1 is ENHRY and CDR2 is SYGVKD. Losses at the gene ends were 4 bases for V and 8 bases for J; bases not matched to a gene: 7. In nucleotides, the CDR3 is TGTGCCATCAGTGTTATGGTAGCGGGAGGGCATGAGCAGTTCTTC. This encodes CAISVMVAGGHEQFF.

This clonotype was detected ten times or more. One end of the junction fails to match germline, which may point to a read error. The rearrangement links TRBV5-1 to TRBJ2-5, with D possibly being TRBD1 or TRBD2 (5 bases each). Germline loops: CDR1 SGHRS, CDR2 YFSETQ. CDR3 length: 11 amino acids. The CDR3 region has the DNA TGTGCCAGCAGCTTGGGACAGACCCAGTACTTC. It specifies CASSLGQTQYF.

This sequence joins TRBV29-1 and TRBJ2-1, with TRBD2 matching over 7 bases. Matching the DNA end better, TRBJ2-7 makes the J call doubtful. Looked up from germline, CDR1 is SQVTM and CDR2 is ANQGSEA. The CDR3 sequence is 19 residues long. The CDR3 spells CSVPQGGSGVFRSYNEQYF. CDR3 DNA sequence: TGCAGCGTCCCCCAGGGCGGGAGCGGTGTGTTTCGGTCCTACAATGAGCAGTACTTC.

This clonotype came up a few times. The chain has TRBV5-1 and TRBJ2-3, with a weak D call TRBD1 (6 bases). The CDR3 loop spans 17 amino acids. V was shortened by 2 bases and J by 6 bases, with 22 bases between the two germline ends. Germline V gene lookup returns CDR1 SGHRS and CDR2 YFSETQ. The CDR3 DNA sequence: TGCGCCAGCAGCTTCGGGCAGGGGTCGTTACAGATTGATACGCAGTATTTT. Translated: CASSFGQGSLQIDTQYF.

The CDR3 sequence is CASSPQGLSSYEQYF. The DNA for the CDR3 is TGTGCCAGCAGTCCTCAGGGGTTGTCCTCCTACGAGCAGTACTTC. J is TRBJ2-7 and V is TRBV12-3 or TRBV12-4; possible D gene TRBD1, 6 bases. CDR3 length: 15 amino acids. Trimming pared 5 bases from V and 0 bases from J, leaving 14 bases between.

About this clonotype: At one end the junction does not follow the germline gene, possibly because of a read error. V gene TRBV20-1 combines with J gene TRBJ1-4; D not certain. Germline assignment: CDR1 DFQATT and CDR2 SNEGSKA (reference sequence). This CDR3 is built from 13 residues. For the CDR3, the DNA is TGCAGTGCTGTAGAGGCAACTAGTGAAAAACTGTTTTTT. It codes for CSAVEATSEKLFF.